A selection of T cell receptor beta chains follows, all from one sample in a study of CD8 T cells in ankylosing spondylitis. TCRdb used MiXCR to reprocess the 5' RACE reads, holding one entry per CDR3 protein. The sample has approximately 240,000 distinct CDR3 sequences; roughly a quarter are singletons. The specimen sequenced was blood, either unsorted or a sorted T cell fraction (not recorded which). The receptor source for this set is a male donor with ankylosing spondylitis or in good health (not recorded which). The conserved cysteine and the conserved F or W are not part of the CDR3 here.

V	J	CDR3
TRBV6-1	TRBJ1-6	ASIREGSSNSPLH
TRBV5-5	TRBJ2-1	ASSSLAGGYNEQF
TRBV6-1	TRBJ2-3	ASSDRLPEGDTQY
TRBV7-8	TRBJ2-1	ASSLVYGSYNEQF
TRBV12-3/TRBV12-4	TRBJ1-3	ASGYSGNTIY
TRBV4-1	TRBJ2-3	ASSQAGTSGGLDTQY
TRBV5-1	TRBJ2-3	ASSSASTDTQY
TRBV12-3/TRBV12-4	TRBJ2-6	ASSYSPGGANVLT
TRBV6-1	TRBJ1-2	ASSEAAGNGYT
TRBV20-1	TRBJ1-5	SAGGGGRGSNQPQH
TRBV5-4	TRBJ2-2	ASSRRNPNTGELF
TRBV28	TRBJ2-5	ATVPGGRETQY
TRBV20-1	TRBJ2-3	CASPPGTSATDTQY
TRBV12-3/TRBV12-4	TRBJ1-2	ASSLWGLGGYT
TRBV20-1	TRBJ1-5	SAGGVQTNQPQH
TRBV6-5	TRBJ2-1	ASSYGKGGAEQF
TRBV10-3	TRBJ2-2	AISGLDTGELF
TRBV6-1	TRBJ2-3	ASSKPTGVRPDTQY
TRBV20-1	TRBJ2-3	SARDRRGAGIHTQY
TRBV6-5	TRBJ2-5	ASSSPRSSETQY